This T cell receptor (beta chain) is from a study of blood T cells in healthy people across ages. Turning to this clonotype: Antigen specificity is unknown.

A J-beta primer mix and a sample-barcoded 5' primer were used in a second PCR of roughly 6 to 11 cycles. A template-switch adaptor containing 12 random nucleotides labeled each cDNA molecule. TCRdb fed the 5' RACE reads into MiXCR, producing one record per CDR3 protein. The sample has roughly 1,700,000 distinct CDR3 sequences, 28% seen once. The germline CDR1 and CDR2 sequences are MDHEN and SYDVKM. There are 16 residues in the CDR3. Study-wide results and limits: Roughly linearly, TCR beta diversity per million T cells fell as age increased. What prevented conclusive comparison of naive and antigen-experienced cells was that PBMCs were unsorted.

The receptor comes from a woman aged 25 to 39 in good health. Sequenced material: blood. The chain recombines TRBV28 with TRBJ2-1, with TRBD2 matching 11 bases. The J call is in doubt because the DNA end fits TRBJ2-7 better. The CDR3 is CASRNPGTSGYNEQYF. For the CDR3, the DNA is TGTGCCAGCAGAAACCCCGGGACTAGCGGCTACAATGAGCAGTACTTC.